The clone carrying this T cell receptor (beta chain) was counted between two and nine times. The antigen is not known. This CDR3 region has 17 residues. The germline V gene has CDR1 KGHDR and CDR2 SFDVKD. Sample-barcoded 5' priming and a J-beta primer mix drove a second PCR of 7 to 11 cycles. Using its own MiXCR run on the 5' RACE reads, TCRdb lists one record per CDR3 protein. This table has approximately 780,000 distinct CDR3 sequences, about 26% appearing once. These data come from a study of blood T cells in healthy people across ages. Study-wide results and caveats: Strongly correlated with naive T cell percentage was TCR beta diversity.

The data were also submitted as part of a second study, on T cells of mothers and their children.

Sequenced material: blood. The genes are TRBV24-1 and TRBJ2-5, with TRBD1 matching over 7 bases. The end of the DNA is better explained by TRBJ2-7, so the J call may be wrong. The receptor was derived from a boy younger than 18 in good health. CDR3 sequence (DNA): TGTGCCACCAGTGACCCACAGGGGCGAAACCCGAACTACGAGCAGTACTTC. Amino acid sequence: CATSDPQGRNPNYEQYF.